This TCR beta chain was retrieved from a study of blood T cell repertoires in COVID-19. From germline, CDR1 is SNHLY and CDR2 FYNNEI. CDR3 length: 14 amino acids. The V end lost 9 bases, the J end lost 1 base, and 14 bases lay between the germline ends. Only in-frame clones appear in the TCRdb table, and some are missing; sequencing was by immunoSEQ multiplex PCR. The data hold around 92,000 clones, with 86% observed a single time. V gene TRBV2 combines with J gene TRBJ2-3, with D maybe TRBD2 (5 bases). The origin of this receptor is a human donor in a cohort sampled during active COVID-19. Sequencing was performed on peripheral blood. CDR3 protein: CARDEAAGTDTQYF. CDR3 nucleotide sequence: TGTGCCAGAGACGAAGCGGCGGGCACAGATACGCAGTATTTT.